This T cell receptor (beta chain) was captured in a study of T-cell memory formation after mild COVID-19. Whole-study findings and limits: Later expanders leaned CD4+, whereas day 15 to 85 contracting clones were balanced CD4/CD8. Nothing confirmed that second-wave clones peaking on day 37 were specific for SARS-CoV-2. CM and EM subsets held most contracting CD4+ clones; EMRA held CD8+ ones. Within pre-infection memory, some responding clones were found, suggesting cross-reactive memory joined.

After removal of 4 bases from V and 8 bases from J, the junction contained 11 bases not matched to a gene. Germline loops: CDR1 SGHRS, CDR2 YFSETQ. This CDR3 spans 14 amino acids. TCRdb recomputed calls from the 5' RACE reads with MiXCR, one row per CDR3 protein. The table includes 140,000 to 150,000 distinct CDR3 sequences, around 21% detected once. In the case of this clonotype: Antigen unknown.

The TCR sequence derives from an adult woman who had mild COVID-19 (a few samples of this study predate the infection). Cell type and time point are not known. The V and J genes are TRBV5-1 and TRBJ1-2; 7 bases match TRBD1. Sequenced material: PBMCs or a T cell subset sorted from them (not recorded which). The CDR3 DNA follows: TGCGCCAGCAGCCCGACAGGGATCGGGGGGGGCTACACCTTC. Amino acid sequence: CASSPTGIGGGYTF. The full variable domain, completed using reference TRBV5-1 and TRBJ1-2, is KAGVTQTPRYLIKTRGQQVTLSCSPISGHRSVSWYQQTPGQGLQFLFEYFSETQRNKGNFPGRFSGRQFSNSRSEMNVSTLELGDSALYLCASSPTGIGGGYTFGSGTRLTVV.